Presented here are 10 T cell receptor beta chains from one specimen sequenced in a study of shared clonotypes between healthy human individuals. Here immunoSEQ multiplex PCR was the method, and the copy in TCRdb shows in-frame clones only, minus some. Of hundreds of thousands of clones detected, about four fifths appear once; the ten largest clones hold approximately 13%. Sequencing was done on a sample of PBMCs. All receptors come from a middle-aged woman in good health. Some clones in this sample may be carry-over from other donors' samples.

This chain uses TRBV4-1 with TRBJ2-3; 12 bases are shared with TRBD2. Trimming took 2 bases from V and 4 from J; bases not matched to a gene: 4. The CDR3 contains 16 residues. In germline, CDR1 is MGHRA, CDR2 YSYEKL. CDR3: CASSQRTSGIADTQYF. The CDR3 bases are TGCGCCAGCAGCCAAAGGACTAGCGGGATCGCAGATACGCAGTATTTT.

The chain employs TRBV6-5 and TRBJ1-5; TRBD1 agrees at 7 bases. Germline-derived CDR1 and CDR2 are MNHEY and SVGAGI. The trim removed 5 bases at V and 5 bases at J, leaving 6 bases unmatched. This CDR3 has 14 residues. This chain's CDR3 is CASSKQGRDQPQHF. CDR3 sequence (DNA): TGTGCCAGCAGTAAACAGGGGCGCGATCAGCCCCAGCATTTT.

The CDR3 DNA is TGCGCCAGCAGCCAAGACCCAGGTGGTCCTGGGGCCAACGTCCTGACTTTC. Translation gives CASSQDPGGPGANVLTF. The rearrangement uses TRBV4-3 and TRBJ2-6; D ambiguous. Germline lookup yields CDR1 LGHNA and CDR2 YSLEER. V shed 0 bases and J shed 2 bases, with 11 bases lying between them. The CDR3 consists of 17 residues.

The chain uses TRBV10-1 and TRBJ2-5; D may be TRBD1 (5 bases). CDR3 length equals 16 residues. Germline CDR1 is WNHNN and CDR2 is SYGVQD (reference sequence). V lost 2 bases to trimming and J lost 4 bases, with 17 bases between them. The CDR3 nucleotides read TGCGCCAGCAGTGAGGGTGGGGCAGGTACGGCAGAGACCCAGTACTTC. Translated: CASSEGGAGTAETQYF.

The rearrangement uses TRBV7-9 and TRBJ1-1, with D hard to call. Germline loops: CDR1 SEHNR, CDR2 FQNEAQ (reference sequence). The CDR3 sequence is 15 residues long. Trimming stripped 0 bases from V and 1 base from J, with 9 bases between. CDR3 nucleotides: TGTGCCAGCAGCTTAGCGCTCTCAGCGAACACTGAAGCTTTCTTT. The encoded protein is CASSLALSANTEAFF.

This clone was found many times. The rearrangement joins TRBV29-1 to TRBJ1-2; D remains unclear. The CDR3 has 11 amino acids. V was cut by 1 base and J by 8 bases, with 8 bases left in between. Germline V gives CDR1 SQVTM, CDR2 ANQGSEA. CDR3 sequence (DNA): TGCAGCGTTGAAGTTGAGCAGGGCTACACCTTC. Its protein product is CSVEVEQGYTF.

This chain connects TRBV29-1 to TRBJ1-1; D call uncertain. CDR1 and CDR2 (germline): SQVTM, ANQGSEA. The V gene lost 4 bases and the J gene lost 4 bases, with 16 bases spanning the gap. CDR3 size: 14 residues. CDR3: CSVGTGNPGTEAFF. CDR3 nucleotide sequence: TGCAGCGTTGGCACTGGGAACCCGGGCACTGAAGCTTTCTTT. The full variable domain, with the rest looked up from reference TRBV29-1 and TRBJ1-1, is SAVISQKPSRDICQRGTSLTIQCQVDSQVTMMFWYRQQPGQSLTLIATANQGSEATYESGFVIDKFPISRPNLTFSTLTVSNMSPEDSSIYLCSVGTGNPGTEAFFGQGTRLTVV.

V is TRBV7-8 and J is TRBJ2-3, with D possibly being TRBD1 (5 bases). V was cut by 3 bases and J by 2 bases, with 12 bases left in between. The CDR3 is 15 amino acids. Germline loops: CDR1 SGHVS, CDR2 FQNEAQ. The CDR3 protein is CASSLTVGYTDTQYF. The CDR3 DNA reads TGTGCCAGCAGCTTGACAGTAGGATACACAGATACGCAGTATTTT.

The chain joins TRBV19 to TRBJ1-5; 9 bases match TRBD1. Trimming took 3 bases from V and 2 from J; bases not matched to a gene: 5. The CDR3 has 16 amino acids. Per germline, CDR1 LNHDA and CDR2 SQIVND (reference sequence). In DNA form, the CDR3 reads TGTGCCAGTAGTATCCGACAGGGGGGCGGCAATCAGCCCCAGCATTTT. Its protein is CASSIRQGGGNQPQHF.

V gene TRBV6-5 combines with J gene TRBJ2-5, with D uncertain. V was cut by 7 bases and J by 2 bases, with 14 bases left in between. This CDR3 comprises 14 residues. Germline V lookup: CDR1 MNHEY, CDR2 SVGAGI. CDR3: CASNLRAPQETQYF. The CDR3 DNA is TGTGCCAGCAATTTACGGGCCCCTCAAGAGACCCAGTACTTC.